The clone carrying this TCR beta chain was found many times. The source of the sample is a study of human T cells and chemical hapten exposure. Turning to the study itself: The study traced per-sample TCR yield variation mainly to small differences in pooled library volumes.

Germline V CDR1 and CDR2: SGHTA, FQGNSA. V was shortened by 5 bases and J by 2 bases, with 13 bases between the two germline ends. The CDR3 runs 15 residues. The time point here: pre-sensitization, week 0. The treatment: therapeutic diphenylcyclopropenone sensitization with weekly scalp DPC. TCRdb called the RACE reads again in MiXCR, with one record for every CDR3 protein. The table has approximately 38,000 distinct CDR3 sequences, roughly a tenth seen once; the top ten hold about 5.9%. This chain uses TRBV7-2 with TRBJ1-3; D is undetermined. The origin of this receptor is a man aged 25 to 40 with alopecia areata. Some clones in this sample may be carry-over from other donors' samples. Sample: whole blood, taken in connection with sensitization to the hapten diphenylcyclopropenone (DPC). The CDR3 region is CASSLASGAGNTIYF. CDR3 sequence (DNA): TGTGCCAGCAGCCTCGCGTCGGGCGCTGGAAACACCATATATTTT.